This entry describes one T cell receptor (beta chain). The sample comes from a study of cytomegalovirus exposure and HLA in healthy donors. CDR3 length: 16 amino acids. Per the germline V gene, CDR1 is ENHRY and CDR2 is SYGVKD. The V segment lost 0 bases and the J segment 2 bases; nucleotides outside the gene matches: 6. The study ran its PCR with 60 Vbeta and 13 Jbeta primers. Sequencing used immunoSEQ multiplex PCR; TCRdb keeps in-frame clones, though not all of them. The sample data list approximately 210,000 clones. This TCR was recovered from a young woman in good health and CMV-seropositive. The gene calls are TRBV10-3 and TRBJ2-7, with 8 bases fitting TRBD1. Sample: PBMCs. This chain's CDR3 is CAISESSTGVAYEQYF. The CDR3 DNA follows: TGTGCCATCAGTGAGTCATCGACAGGGGTGGCCTACGAGCAGTACTTC.